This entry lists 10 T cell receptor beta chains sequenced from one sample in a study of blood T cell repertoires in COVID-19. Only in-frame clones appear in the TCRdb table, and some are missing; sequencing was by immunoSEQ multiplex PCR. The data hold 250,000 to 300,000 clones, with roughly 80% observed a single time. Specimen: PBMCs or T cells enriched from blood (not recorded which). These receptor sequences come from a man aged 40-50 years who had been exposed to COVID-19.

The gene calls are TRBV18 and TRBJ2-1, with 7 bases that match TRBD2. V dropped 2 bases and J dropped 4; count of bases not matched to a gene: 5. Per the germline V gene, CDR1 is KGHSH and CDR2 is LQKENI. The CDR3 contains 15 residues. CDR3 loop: CASSPLPSGYNEQFF. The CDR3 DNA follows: TGTGCCAGCTCACCATTACCTAGCGGATACAATGAGCAGTTCTTC.

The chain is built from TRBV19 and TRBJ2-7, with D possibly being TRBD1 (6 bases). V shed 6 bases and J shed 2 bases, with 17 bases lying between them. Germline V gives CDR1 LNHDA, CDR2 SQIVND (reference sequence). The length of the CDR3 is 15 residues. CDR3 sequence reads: CASSALGTTTYEQYF. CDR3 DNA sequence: TGTGCCAGTAGCGCCCTCGGGACAACCACCTACGAGCAGTACTTC.

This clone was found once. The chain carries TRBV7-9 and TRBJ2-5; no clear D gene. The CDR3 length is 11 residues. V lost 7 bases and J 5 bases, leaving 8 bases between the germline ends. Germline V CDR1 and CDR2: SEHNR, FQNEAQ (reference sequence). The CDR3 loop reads CASTFSETQYF. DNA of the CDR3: TGTGCCAGCACTTTCTCGGAGACCCAGTACTTC.

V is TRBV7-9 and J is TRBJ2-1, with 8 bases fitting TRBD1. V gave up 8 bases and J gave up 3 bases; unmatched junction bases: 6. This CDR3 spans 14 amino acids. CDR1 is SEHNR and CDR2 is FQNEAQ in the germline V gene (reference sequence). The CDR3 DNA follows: TGTGCCAGCGAAACCGGGACAGGCTACAATGAGCAGTTCTTC. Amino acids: CASETGTGYNEQFF.

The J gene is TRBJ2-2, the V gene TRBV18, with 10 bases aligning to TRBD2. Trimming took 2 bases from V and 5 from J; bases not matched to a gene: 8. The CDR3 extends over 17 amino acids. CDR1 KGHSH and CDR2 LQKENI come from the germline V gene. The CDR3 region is CASSPVSLAGQTGELFF. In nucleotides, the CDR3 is TGTGCCAGCTCACCAGTATCACTAGCGGGACAAACCGGGGAGCTGTTTTTT.

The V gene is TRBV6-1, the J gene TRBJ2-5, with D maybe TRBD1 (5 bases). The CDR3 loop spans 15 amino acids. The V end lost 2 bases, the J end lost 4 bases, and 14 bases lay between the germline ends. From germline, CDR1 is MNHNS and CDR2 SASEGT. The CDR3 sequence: CASSEQGISRETQYF. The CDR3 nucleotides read TGTGCCAGCAGTGAACAGGGAATAAGCCGAGAGACCCAGTACTTC.

The CDR3 DNA is TGTGCCAGCGGCGGTCCCGGGACAGGGGCCGGGGAGCTGTTTTTT. Its translation: CASGGPGTGAGELFF. The V gene is TRBV2, the J gene TRBJ2-2, with 10 positions matching TRBD1. V trimming: 8 bases; J trimming: 6 bases; junction bases outside the gene matches: 9. The CDR3 is 15 amino acids. From germline, CDR1 is SNHLY and CDR2 FYNNEI.

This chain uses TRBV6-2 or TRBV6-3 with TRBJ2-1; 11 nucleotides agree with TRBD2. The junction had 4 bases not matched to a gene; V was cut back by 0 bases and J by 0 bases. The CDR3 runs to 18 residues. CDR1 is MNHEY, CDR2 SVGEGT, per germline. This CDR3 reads CASSYSETSGSSYNEQFF. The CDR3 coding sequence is TGTGCCAGCAGTTACTCGGAAACTAGCGGGAGCTCCTACAATGAGCAGTTCTTC.

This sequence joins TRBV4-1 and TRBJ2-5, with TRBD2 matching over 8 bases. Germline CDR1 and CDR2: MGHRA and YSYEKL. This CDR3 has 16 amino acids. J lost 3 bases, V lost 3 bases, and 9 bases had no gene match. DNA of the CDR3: TGCGCCAGCAGCCAGGGGCCGGGGGGGGTGAAAGAGACCCAGTACTTC. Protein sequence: CASSQGPGGVKETQYF.

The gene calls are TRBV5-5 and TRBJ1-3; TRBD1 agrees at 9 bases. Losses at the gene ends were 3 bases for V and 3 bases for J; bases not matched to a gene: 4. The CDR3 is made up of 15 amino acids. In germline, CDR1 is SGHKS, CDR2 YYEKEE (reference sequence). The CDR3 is CASSWGQGGGNTIYF. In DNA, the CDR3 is TGTGCCAGCAGCTGGGGACAGGGAGGTGGAAACACCATATATTTT.